Presented here are 22 T cell receptor beta chains from one specimen sequenced in a study of T cell changes during pregnancy in multiple sclerosis. Profiling relied on immunoSEQ multiplex PCR, and the TCRdb table lists in-frame clones only, not all of them. The profile covers tens of thousands of clones, with about nine tenths appearing a single time and under 15% taken by the ten largest. Specimen: CD8+ T cells from peripheral blood mononuclear cells, collected in the first trimester of pregnancy. The origin of the receptors is a female donor with multiple sclerosis, enrolled in a pregnancy study.

The chain is built from TRBV28 and TRBJ2-7; no firm D call. With 2 bases removed from V and 0 bases from J, the gap between germline ends came to 8 bases. Germline CDR1 is MDHEN and CDR2 is SYDVKM. This CDR3 contains 14 residues. CDR3 nucleotide sequence: TGTGCCAGCAGTTTAGGCGGTTACTCCTACGAGCAGTACTTC. It yields the protein CASSLGGYSYEQYF.

The V call is TRBV7-8, the J call TRBJ2-5; maybe TRBD2 (5 bases). The CDR3 contains 15 residues. Between the trimmed V and J ends, which lost 1 base and 7 bases, there was a span of 16 bases. Germline CDR1 SGHVS, CDR2 FQNEAQ. DNA of the CDR3: TGTGCCAGCAGCTTAGGCCGGGGAGTTAGTGCGACCCAGTACTTC. This translates into CASSLGRGVSATQYF.

The rearrangement links TRBV4-3 to TRBJ2-1; D not resolved. V was clipped by 0 bases and J by 0 bases, with 15 bases between them. Germline assignment: CDR1 LGHNA and CDR2 YSLEER. The CDR3 has 18 amino acids. Written as DNA, the CDR3 is TGCGCCAGCAGCCAAGATACGACACCCGTGAGCTCCTACAATGAGCAGTTCTTC. Translated, it gives CASSQDTTPVSSYNEQFF.

The V gene is TRBV7-9, the J gene TRBJ2-7, with 8 positions matching TRBD1. CDR3 size: 15 residues. With V trimmed by 4 bases and J by 3 bases, 8 bases remained unmatched. Germline assignment: CDR1 SEHNR and CDR2 FQNEAQ (reference sequence). CDR3 sequence (DNA): TGTGCCAGCAGCTACGGGCAGGGGGCTATCTACGAGCAGTACTTC. It translates to CASSYGQGAIYEQYF.

This chain joins TRBV10-1 and TRBJ2-2, with TRBD2 identical over 11 bases. From germline, CDR1 is WNHNN and CDR2 SYGVQD (reference sequence). The CDR3 consists of 17 residues. V lost 9 bases to trimming and J lost 4 bases; unmatched junction nucleotides: 13. The CDR3 DNA reads as TGCGCCAGAGAGGGGACTAGCGGAACCGCGAGCACCGGGGAGCTGTTTTTT. Translating it yields CAREGTSGTASTGELFF.

The rearrangement joins TRBV4-2 to TRBJ2-7; 8 bases are a match to TRBD2. V was pared by 5 bases and J by 2 bases, with 8 bases of the junction left unmatched. Germline loops: CDR1 LGHNA, CDR2 YNFKEQ. The CDR3 consists of 15 residues. For the CDR3, the DNA is TGTGCCAGCAGCGCCGTGGCGGGACTAGCCTACGAGCAGTACTTC. Amino acids: CASSAVAGLAYEQYF.

This clone is termed medium-sized. The rearrangement uses TRBV28 and TRBJ2-1, with TRBD2 identical over 7 bases. Germline V gene data show CDR1 as MDHEN and CDR2 as SYDVKM. Losses at the gene ends were 1 base for V and 5 bases for J; bases not matched to a gene: 5. This CDR3 region has 15 residues. CDR3 in DNA: TGTGCCAGCAGTTTATTGCGGGAGCGCCACAATGAGCAGTTCTTC. Protein: CASSLLRERHNEQFF.

This sequence joins TRBV6-5 and TRBJ2-1; tentative D call: TRBD1 (6 bases). Looked up from germline, CDR1 is MNHEY and CDR2 is SVGAGI. This CDR3 region has 14 residues. V gave up 5 bases and J gave up 4 bases, with 12 bases separating them. Here the CDR3 reads CASSKRTEYNEQFF. For the CDR3, the DNA is TGTGCCAGCAGTAAGCGGACAGAATACAATGAGCAGTTCTTC.

The J gene is TRBJ2-5, the V gene TRBV29-1; tentatively, D is TRBD2 (5 bases). CDR1 is SQVTM and CDR2 is ANQGSEA in the germline V gene. This CDR3 contains 13 residues. Trimming cost V 8 bases and J 4 bases, with 17 bases left between them. The CDR3 DNA is TGCAGCCTCAGCGAGAGCGGAGGAGAGACCCAGTACTTC. This encodes CSLSESGGETQYF. Full variable domain (outside the CDR3, taken from reference TRBV29-1 and TRBJ2-5): SAVISQKPSRDICQRGTSLTIQCQVDSQVTMMFWYRQQPGQSLTLIATANQGSEATYESGFVIDKFPISRPNLTFSTLTVSNMSPEDSSIYLCSLSESGGETQYFGPGTRLLVL.

The genes are TRBV10-3 and TRBJ2-6; 7 bases map to TRBD1. CDR3 length equals 19 residues. Germline CDR1 reads ENHRY; CDR2 reads SYGVKD. Unmatched junction bases numbered 14, after V lost 6 bases and J lost 0 bases. CDR3 DNA: TGTGCCATCAGGGGGGACAGCCCCGACCCTCACTCTGGGGCCAACGTCCTGACTTTC. It encodes CAIRGDSPDPHSGANVLTF.

V is TRBV7-8 and J is TRBJ2-7; 8 bases fit TRBD1. J was trimmed by 5 bases and V by 5 bases; bases with no gene match: 5. In germline, CDR1 is SGHVS, CDR2 FQNEAQ. The CDR3 runs to 13 residues. CDR3: CASSQGASDEQYF. CDR3 DNA sequence: TGTGCCAGCAGCCAGGGGGCTAGCGACGAGCAGTACTTC.

CDR3 sequence reads: CASSSPFIQDGRPRTDTQYF. CDR3 sequence (DNA): TGTGCCAGTAGTTCGCCCTTTATCCAGGACGGGAGGCCCCGCACAGATACGCAGTATTTT. J is TRBJ2-3 and V is TRBV19, with 7 bases identical to TRBD2. V was pared by 5 bases and J by 1 base, with 21 bases of the junction left unmatched. CDR3 length: 20 amino acids. Germline V gene lookup returns CDR1 LNHDA and CDR2 SQIVND (reference sequence).

The V and J genes are TRBV12-2 and TRBJ2-3; the table's D gene call, TRBD1, was not cross checked with the DNA. TRBV12-2 corresponds to a pseudogene. The CDR3 has 19 residues. CDR3 in DNA: TGTGCAAGTCGCTTCCATAGAGGTAACTGGGACAGGGGAACAGATACGCAGTATTTT. The encoded protein is CASRFHRGNWDRGTDTQYF.

The rearrangement joins TRBV15 to TRBJ2-7; 7 bases line up with TRBD2. Germline-derived CDR1 and CDR2 are LNHNV and YYDKDF (reference sequence). V gave up 0 bases and J gave up 3 bases; unmatched junction bases: 5. The CDR3 spans 15 residues. CDR3 sequence: CATSRDAGVGYEQYF. The CDR3 DNA is TGTGCCACCAGCAGAGATGCGGGAGTCGGCTACGAGCAGTACTTC.

This chain links TRBV6-1 with TRBJ2-1, with TRBD2 as a possible D gene (7 bases). Germline CDR1 and CDR2: MNHNS and SASEGT. V lost 5 bases and J 2 bases, leaving 10 bases between the germline ends. This CDR3 spans 14 amino acids. In nucleotides, the CDR3 is TGTGCCAGCAGTAAGCGGGACACCTACAATGAGCAGTTCTTC. As protein: CASSKRDTYNEQFF.

The chain is built from TRBV10-3 and TRBJ2-7, with 8 positions matching TRBD1. The V gene's germline CDR1 is ENHRY and CDR2 SYGVKD. With 10 bases clipped from V and 0 bases from J, the junction kept 5 bases outside the gene matches. The CDR3 is 13 residues long. The CDR3 region is CATQTGDSYEQYF. The CDR3 DNA reads TGTGCCACCCAGACAGGGGACTCCTACGAGCAGTACTTC.

The chain employs TRBV4-2 and TRBJ2-3, with D perhaps matching TRBD2 (5 bases). V shed 4 bases and J shed 0 bases, with 17 bases lying between them. CDR1 and CDR2 from the germline V gene are LGHNA and YNFKEQ. This CDR3 is 17 amino acids long. The CDR3 coding sequence is TGTGCCAGCAGCCGCCGAGCGGTGACTTACAGCACAGATACGCAGTATTTT. Its translation is CASSRRAVTYSTDTQYF.

The rearrangement links TRBV6-6 to TRBJ1-1; D possibly corresponds to TRBD1 (6 bases). V shed 4 bases and J shed 1 base, with 7 bases lying between them. The germline gives CDR1 MNHNY, CDR2 SVGAGI (reference sequence). This CDR3 region has 13 residues. The CDR3 region is CASSSGQNTEAFF. As DNA, the CDR3 is TGTGCCAGCAGTTCGGGACAGAACACTGAAGCTTTCTTT.

This clone was recorded once. A read error may account for a junction end that differs from germline. The chain uses TRBV7-3 and TRBJ2-7, with D possibly matching TRBD2 (6 bases). This CDR3 comprises 15 residues. CDR1 is SGHTA, CDR2 FQGTGA, per germline. The DNA of the CDR3 is TGTGCCAGCAGCCTAACGGGACTCCACCCATACGAGCAGTACTTC. It translates to CASSLTGLHPYEQYF.

This clone occurred a few times. One end of the junction varies from germline; a read error may be responsible. The chain couples TRBV11-2 to TRBJ2-3; 9 nucleotides line up with TRBD1. Per the germline V gene, CDR1 is SGHAT and CDR2 is FQNNGV. The CDR3 totals 15 residues. The CDR3 loop is CASSLGQGTTDTQYF. Written as DNA, the CDR3 is TGTGCCAGCAGTTTAGGACAGGGGACCACAGATACGCAGTATTTT. Based on the CDR3 plus reference TRBV11-2 and TRBJ2-3, the full variable domain is EAGVAQSPRYKIIEKRQSVAFWCNPISGHATLYWYQQILGQGPKLLIQFQNNGVVDDSQLPKDRFSAERLKGVDSTLKIQPAKLEDSAVYLCASSLGQGTTDTQYFGPGTRLTVL.

The rearrangement joins TRBV6-4 to TRBJ1-1, with a weak D call TRBD1 (5 bases). The CDR3 runs to 14 residues. Germline V gene data show CDR1 as MRHNA and CDR2 as SNTAGT. Trimming removed 7 bases at V and 0 bases at J, with 12 bases between. The CDR3 protein is CASKTTVMNTEAFF. In DNA form, the CDR3 reads TGTGCCAGCAAGACGACAGTTATGAACACTGAAGCTTTCTTT.

Written as DNA, the CDR3 is TGTGCCAGCAGCCTTATAGCGGGAGGAGGTTATGAGCAGTTCTTC. This encodes CASSLIAGGGYEQFF. The chain combines TRBV6-6 with TRBJ2-1, with 10 bases lining up with TRBD2. Germline assignment: CDR1 MNHNY and CDR2 SVGAGI (reference sequence). V trimming: 6 bases; J trimming: 8 bases; junction bases outside the gene matches: 10. The CDR3 has 15 residues.